This T cell receptor (beta chain) was documented in a study of CD8+ T cells in alopecia areata. Across the whole study: The drug, oral tofacitinib, was given to treated patients at 5 to 10 mg twice daily.

Noted treatment: oral pan-JAK inhibitor, 5-10 mg twice daily. Trimming took 5 bases from V and 6 from J, leaving 10 bases between them. The CDR3 spans 12 residues. Looked up from germline, CDR1 is SEHNR and CDR2 is FQNEAQ (reference sequence). RNA, once extracted, was reverse transcribed into cDNA for use as the sequencing template. TCRdb keeps only in-frame clones here, not all; method: immunoSEQ multiplex PCR. The repertoire has over 150,000 clones, roughly 62% of them found once; the top ten carry 10% to 15%. The receptor was derived from a human donor with alopecia areata. The chain is built from TRBV7-9 and TRBJ1-2; no definite D call. Sequences were derived from CD8+ T cells sorted from blood, sampled at week 24, from a patient treated with tofacitinib. The CDR3 loop is CASSVGLDGYTF. Here the CDR3 DNA reads TGTGCCAGCAGCGTGGGTTTAGATGGCTACACCTTC.